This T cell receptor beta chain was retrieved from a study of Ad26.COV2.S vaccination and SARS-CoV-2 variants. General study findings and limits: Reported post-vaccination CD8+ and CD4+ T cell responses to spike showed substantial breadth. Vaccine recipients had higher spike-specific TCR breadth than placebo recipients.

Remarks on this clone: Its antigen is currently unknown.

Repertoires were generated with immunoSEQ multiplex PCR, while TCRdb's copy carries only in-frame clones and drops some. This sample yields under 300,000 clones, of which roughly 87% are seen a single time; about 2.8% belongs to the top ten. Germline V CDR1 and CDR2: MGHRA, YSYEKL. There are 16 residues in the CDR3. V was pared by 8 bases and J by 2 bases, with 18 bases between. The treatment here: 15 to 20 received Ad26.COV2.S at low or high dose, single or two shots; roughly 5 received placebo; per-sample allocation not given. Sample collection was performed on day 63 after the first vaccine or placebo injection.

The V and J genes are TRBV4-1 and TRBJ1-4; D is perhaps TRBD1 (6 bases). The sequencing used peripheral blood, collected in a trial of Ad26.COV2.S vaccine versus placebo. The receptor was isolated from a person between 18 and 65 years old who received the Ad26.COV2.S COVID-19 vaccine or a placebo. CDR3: CASCPYRGGTNEKLFF. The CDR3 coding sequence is TGCGCCAGCTGCCCGTACCGAGGGGGGACTAATGAAAAACTGTTTTTT.